These T cell receptor beta chains were read from a single sample in a study of T cell responses to AZD1222 COVID-19 vaccine. The data were produced by immunoSEQ multiplex PCR, yet TCRdb's version contains in-frame clones alone and is incomplete. Among under 150,000 clones listed, roughly 88% were seen once. The sequences come from peripheral blood, collected 28 days after the second AZD1222 dose. All receptors come from an adult who received the AZD1222 COVID-19 vaccine. Both conserved end residues are trimmed from each CDR3. The order of the fields is V gene, J gene, CDR3 protein.

v_gene: TRBV28
j_gene: TRBJ1-1
CDR3aa: ASSFVPTGLNTEAF

v_gene: TRBV30
j_gene: TRBJ2-5
CDR3aa: AWRQETQY

v_gene: TRBV10-3
j_gene: TRBJ1-6
CDR3aa: AISESTGGMGNSPLH

v_gene: TRBV6-6
j_gene: TRBJ2-1
CDR3aa: ASIPGGRAYNEQF

v_gene: TRBV4-3
j_gene: TRBJ2-1
CDR3aa: ASSQDRLANNEQF

v_gene: TRBV7-9
j_gene: TRBJ2-7
CDR3aa: ASRWGTAYEQY

v_gene: TRBV6-5
j_gene: TRBJ1-3
CDR3aa: ASSYSGHNSGNTIY

v_gene: TRBV6-5
j_gene: TRBJ2-3
CDR3aa: ASSPTTGLAETQY

v_gene: TRBV5-1
j_gene: TRBJ2-7
CDR3aa: ASSLASGSFEQY

v_gene: TRBV29-1
j_gene: TRBJ2-3
CDR3aa: SVEEGSDTQY

v_gene: TRBV3-1/TRBV3-2
j_gene: TRBJ2-1
CDR3aa: ASSQDEVVQTDEQF

v_gene: TRBV2
j_gene: TRBJ1-1
CDR3aa: ASNADTNTEAF

v_gene: TRBV4-2
j_gene: TRBJ1-4
CDR3aa: ASSQPSGGGGEKLF

v_gene: TRBV27
j_gene: TRBJ2-3
CDR3aa: ASSPTSSVDTQY

v_gene: TRBV2
j_gene: TRBJ1-5
CDR3aa: ASSELNRSNQPQH

v_gene: TRBV11-3
j_gene: TRBJ1-5
CDR3aa: ASSAGTGPRQPQH

v_gene: TRBV18
j_gene: TRBJ2-1
CDR3aa: ASSRDQSSYNEQF

v_gene: TRBV21-1
j_gene: TRBJ2-2
CDR3aa: ASSKTFRGGTGELF

v_gene: TRBV11-2
j_gene: TRBJ2-7
CDR3aa: ASSLDSRLAGAYEQY

v_gene: TRBV28
j_gene: TRBJ1-2
CDR3aa: ASSLLSSLGYT

v_gene: TRBV10-2
j_gene: TRBJ1-5
CDR3aa: ASRRQGGQPQH

v_gene: TRBV6-2/TRBV6-3
j_gene: TRBJ2-5
CDR3aa: ASSYGDRGETQY

v_gene: TRBV9
j_gene: TRBJ1-1
CDR3aa: ASSVSRNTEAF

v_gene: TRBV19
j_gene: TRBJ2-1
CDR3aa: ASSTQGLAGGNNEQF

v_gene: TRBV7-9
j_gene: TRBJ1-1
CDR3aa: ASSVIDTEAF

v_gene: TRBV11-2
j_gene: TRBJ2-1
CDR3aa: ASSGGLAGDNEQF

v_gene: TRBV7-3
j_gene: TRBJ2-1
CDR3aa: ASSLNPTSGGAHEQF

v_gene: TRBV6-5
j_gene: TRBJ1-6
CDR3aa: ASSYRGPNSPLH

v_gene: TRBV18
j_gene: TRBJ1-2
CDR3aa: ASSPEQGYYGYT

v_gene: TRBV7-2
j_gene: TRBJ1-2
CDR3aa: ASSPKTANYGYT

v_gene: TRBV30
j_gene: TRBJ2-3
CDR3aa: AYSRGLADTQY

v_gene: TRBV3-1/TRBV3-2
j_gene: TRBJ1-6
CDR3aa: ASRPRGGDSPLH

v_gene: TRBV5-1
j_gene: TRBJ2-2
CDR3aa: ASSPDRGQVGELF

v_gene: TRBV27
j_gene: TRBJ2-3
CDR3aa: ASSSRTGAFTDTQY

v_gene: TRBV3-1/TRBV3-2
j_gene: TRBJ1-6
CDR3aa: ASSQGVRNSPLH

v_gene: TRBV12-5
j_gene: TRBJ1-6
CDR3aa: ASGFRDKSSYNSPLH

v_gene: TRBV7-6
j_gene: TRBJ2-3
CDR3aa: ASSLGSSGGAWTDTQY

v_gene: TRBV27
j_gene: TRBJ2-7
CDR3aa: ASMGITGGKPYEQY

v_gene: TRBV4-3
j_gene: TRBJ2-7
CDR3aa: ASSQDDRGSYEQY

v_gene: TRBV18
j_gene: TRBJ1-4
CDR3aa: ASSQTGGVEEKLF

v_gene: TRBV4-1
j_gene: TRBJ1-3
CDR3aa: ASSQDRGLGSGNTIY

v_gene: TRBV9
j_gene: TRBJ1-1
CDR3aa: ASSVAGNTEAF